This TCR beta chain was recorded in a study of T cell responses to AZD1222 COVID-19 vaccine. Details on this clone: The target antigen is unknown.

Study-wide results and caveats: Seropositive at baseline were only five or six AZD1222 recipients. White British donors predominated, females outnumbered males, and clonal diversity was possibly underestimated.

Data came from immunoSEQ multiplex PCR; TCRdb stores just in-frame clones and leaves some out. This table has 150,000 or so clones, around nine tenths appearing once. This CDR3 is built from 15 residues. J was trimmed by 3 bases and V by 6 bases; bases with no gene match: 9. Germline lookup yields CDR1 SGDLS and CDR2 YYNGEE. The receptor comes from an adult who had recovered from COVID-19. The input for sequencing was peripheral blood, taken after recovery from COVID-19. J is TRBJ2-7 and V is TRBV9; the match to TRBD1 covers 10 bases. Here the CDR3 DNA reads TGTGCCAGCAACACCCACGGACAGGGGGTCTACGAGCAGTACTTC. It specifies CASNTHGQGVYEQYF.